The present TCR beta chain was sequenced within a study of T cells in Graves' hyperthyroidism and ophthalmopathy. On the study more broadly: The initial diagnosis was the point when peripheral blood was collected, ahead of any treatment. Study-wide results and caveats: Among clonotypes expanded in thyroid above 0.001, most were also found in blood.

RNA transcripts were the template for amplifying TCR beta CDR3 regions. The primer set for the first-round RT-PCR of the TCR CDR3 was HTBI. TCRdb re-called the multiplex PCR reads through MiXCR, storing one row per CDR3 protein. This sample carries some 500,000 distinct CDR3 sequences, around 14% of them seen once, and the ten largest clones take around 17%. Stable Graves' hyperthyroidism meant no ophthalmopathy progression within 18 months. Patients were aged 18 to 65, had disease duration under 2 months, and had newly diagnosed hyperthyroidism. CDR1 and CDR2 from the germline V gene are MNHEY and SMNVEV (reference sequence). This CDR3 region has 18 residues. V was shortened by 2 bases and J by 5 bases, with 19 bases between the two germline ends. This clonotype occurred many times. What it binds is unknown.

The chain uses TRBV27 and TRBJ1-6, with a possible D match to TRBD1 (5 bases). The TCR originated in a woman under 30 with Graves' hyperthyroidism. Sequencing input: blood. CDR3 bases: TGTGCCAGCAGTTTAGGGGGTAGCGTAGGGACGGATAATTCACCCCTCCACTTT. It yields the protein CASSLGGSVGTDNSPLHF.